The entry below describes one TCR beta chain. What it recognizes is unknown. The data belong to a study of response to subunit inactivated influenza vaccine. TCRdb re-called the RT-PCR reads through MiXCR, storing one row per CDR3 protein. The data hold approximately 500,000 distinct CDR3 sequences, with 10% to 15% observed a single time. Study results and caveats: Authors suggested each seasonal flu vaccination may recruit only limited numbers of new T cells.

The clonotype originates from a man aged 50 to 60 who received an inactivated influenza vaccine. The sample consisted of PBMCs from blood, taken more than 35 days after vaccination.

Here the CDR3 reads CSARDVVVPDTQYF. The CDR3 nucleotides read TGCAGTGCTAGAGATGTGGTAGTTCCAGATACGCAGTATTTT. The chain is built from TRBV20-1 and TRBJ2-3; no definite D call. This CDR3 is built from 14 residues. V gave up 0 bases and J gave up 4 bases, with 11 bases separating them. In germline, CDR1 is DFQATT, CDR2 SNEGSKA (reference sequence).